The following is a TCR beta chain sequence with its context. Its antigen is still unknown. At one of its ends the junction is not consistent with the germline gene, which may arise from a read error. This entry belongs to a study of T cells in tumors after PD-1 blockade. Overall study: Patients received pembrolizumab 200 mg every 3 weeks or cemiplimab 350 mg every 2 weeks.

This CDR3 is built from 12 residues. The germline V gene has CDR1 WNHNN and CDR2 SYGVQD (reference sequence). Study results and limitations: Peripheral recruitment is suggested, as some novel exhausted tumor clones were in pre-treatment blood.

Profiling relied on immunoSEQ multiplex PCR, and the TCRdb table lists in-frame clones only, not all of them. The sample yields more than 11,000 clones, over 80% seen once. This sequence was found in a human donor with basal cell carcinoma. The source material was PBMCs, sampled after anti-PD-1 treatment. The rearrangement uses TRBV10-1 and TRBJ2-5; 10 bases are shared with TRBD1. CDR3: CTSRGQGETQYF. The CDR3 DNA follows: TGCACCAGCAGGGGACAGGGGGAGACCCAGTACTTC.